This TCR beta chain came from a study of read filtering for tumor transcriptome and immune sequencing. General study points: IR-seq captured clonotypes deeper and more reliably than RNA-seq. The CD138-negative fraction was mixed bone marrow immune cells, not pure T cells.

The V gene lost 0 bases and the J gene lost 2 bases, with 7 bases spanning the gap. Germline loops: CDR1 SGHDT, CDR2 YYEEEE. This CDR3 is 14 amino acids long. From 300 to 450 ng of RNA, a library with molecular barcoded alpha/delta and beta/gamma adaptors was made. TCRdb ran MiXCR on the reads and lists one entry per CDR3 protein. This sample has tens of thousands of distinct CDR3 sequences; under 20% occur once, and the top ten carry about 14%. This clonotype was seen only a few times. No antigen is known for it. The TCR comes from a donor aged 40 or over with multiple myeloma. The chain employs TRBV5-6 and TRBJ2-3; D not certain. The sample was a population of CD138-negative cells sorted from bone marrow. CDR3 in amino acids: CASSLAGHTDTQYF. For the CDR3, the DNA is TGTGCCAGCAGCTTGGCAGGTCACACAGATACGCAGTATTTT. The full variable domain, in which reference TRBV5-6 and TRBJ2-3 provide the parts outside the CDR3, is DAGVTQSPTHLIKTRGQQVTLRCSPKSGHDTVSWYQQALGQGPQFIFQYYEEEERQRGNFPDRFSGHQFPNYSSELNVNALLLGDSALYLCASSLAGHTDTQYFGPGTRLTVL.